This record concerns one TCR beta chain sequence. Authors' data handling: Amplification with reference gene primers provided the estimates of nucleated cell counts. The data were produced by immunoSEQ multiplex PCR, yet TCRdb's version contains in-frame clones alone and is incomplete. Clone size and V and J calls were adopted from that table, with D and trimming inferred from the DNA. The table includes 200,000 to 250,000 clones, 65% to 90% detected once. The data derive from a study of blood T cell repertoires in COVID-19. Across the whole study: Samples of COVID-19 (acute and convalescent) were obtained from the United States, Italy and Spain. PBMCs, B-cell-depleted T cells, or T cells provided the cDNA or gDNA that made up the material.

V lost 6 bases and J lost 6, with 16 bases in between. This CDR3 spans 14 amino acids. CDR1 and CDR2 from the germline V gene are LNHDA and SQIVND (reference sequence). A Seattle source enrolled patients during active infection and followed them longitudinally. The sample consisted of peripheral blood. This chain connects TRBV19 to TRBJ2-3; TRBD2 is a possible D gene (5 bases). The receptor's source is a man aged 45 to 65 with COVID-19, enrolled during active disease. CDR3 region: CASSAARGSDTQYF. The CDR3 DNA sequence: TGTGCCAGTAGCGCCGCCCGAGGGTCCGATACGCAGTATTTT.